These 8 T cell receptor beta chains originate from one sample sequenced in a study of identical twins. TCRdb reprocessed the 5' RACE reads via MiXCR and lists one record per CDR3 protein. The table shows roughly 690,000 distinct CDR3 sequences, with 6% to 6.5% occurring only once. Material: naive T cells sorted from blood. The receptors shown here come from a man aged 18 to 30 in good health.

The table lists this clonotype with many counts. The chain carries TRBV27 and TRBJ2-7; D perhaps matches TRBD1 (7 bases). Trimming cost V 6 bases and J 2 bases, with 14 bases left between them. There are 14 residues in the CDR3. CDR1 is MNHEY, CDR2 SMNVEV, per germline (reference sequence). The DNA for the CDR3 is TGTGCCAGCAGGAGACAGGGAGGCCCCTACGAGCAGTACGTC. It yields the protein CASRRQGGPYEQYV.

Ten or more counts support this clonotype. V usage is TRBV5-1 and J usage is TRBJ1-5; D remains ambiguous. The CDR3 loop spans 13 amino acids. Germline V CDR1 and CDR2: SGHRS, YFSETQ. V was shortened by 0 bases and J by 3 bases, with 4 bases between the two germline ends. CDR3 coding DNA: TGCGCCAGCAGCTTGGAGGTCAATCAGCCCCAGCATTTT. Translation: CASSLEVNQPQHF.

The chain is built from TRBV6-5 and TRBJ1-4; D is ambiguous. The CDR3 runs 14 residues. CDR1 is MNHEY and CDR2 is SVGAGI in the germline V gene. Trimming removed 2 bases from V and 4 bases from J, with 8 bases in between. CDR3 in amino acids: CASSYGRLNEKLFF. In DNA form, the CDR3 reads TGTGCCAGCAGTTACGGCAGACTTAATGAAAAACTGTTTTTT.

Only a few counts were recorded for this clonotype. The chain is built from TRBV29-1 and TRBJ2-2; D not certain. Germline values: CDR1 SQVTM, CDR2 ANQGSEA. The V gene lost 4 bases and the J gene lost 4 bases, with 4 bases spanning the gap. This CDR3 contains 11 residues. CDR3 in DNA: TGCAGCGTTGTAAGCACCGGGGAGCTGTTTTTT. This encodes CSVVSTGELFF.

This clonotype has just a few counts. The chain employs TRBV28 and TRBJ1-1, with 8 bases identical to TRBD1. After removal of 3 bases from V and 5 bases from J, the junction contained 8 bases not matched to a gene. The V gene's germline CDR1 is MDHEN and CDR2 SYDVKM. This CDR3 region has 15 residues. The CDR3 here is CASSFPGQGRTEAFF. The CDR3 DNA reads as TGTGCCAGCAGTTTCCCCGGACAGGGAAGAACTGAAGCTTTCTTT.

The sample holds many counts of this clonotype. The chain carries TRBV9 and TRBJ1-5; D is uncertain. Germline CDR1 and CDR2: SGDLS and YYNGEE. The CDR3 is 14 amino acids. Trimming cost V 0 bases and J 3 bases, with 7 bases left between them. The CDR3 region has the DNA TGTGCCAGCAGCGTAGGGCAAGACAATCAGCCCCAGCATTTT. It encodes CASSVGQDNQPQHF.

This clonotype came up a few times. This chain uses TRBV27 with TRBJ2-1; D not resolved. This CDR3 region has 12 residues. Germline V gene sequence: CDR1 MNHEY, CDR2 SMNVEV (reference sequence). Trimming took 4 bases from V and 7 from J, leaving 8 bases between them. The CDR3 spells CASSYDFNEQFF. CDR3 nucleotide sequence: TGTGCCAGCAGTTACGACTTTAATGAGCAGTTCTTC.

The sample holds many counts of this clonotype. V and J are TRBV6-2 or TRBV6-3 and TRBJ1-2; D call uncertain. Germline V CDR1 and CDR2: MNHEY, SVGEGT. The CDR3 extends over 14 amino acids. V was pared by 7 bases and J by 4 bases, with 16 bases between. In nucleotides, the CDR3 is TGTGCCAGCACCCCCTCCAAGTCTGTCTATGGCTACACCTTC. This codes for CASTPSKSVYGYTF.